What follows is one T cell receptor (beta chain) and its context. The data were obtained in a study of blood T cell repertoires in COVID-19. Clones were sequenced by immunoSEQ multiplex PCR, and TCRdb holds only the in-frame ones, with some missing. Among some 90,000 clones listed, 90% were seen once. Germline CDR1 and CDR2: KGHDR and SFDVKD. This CDR3 is built from 18 residues. V was clipped by 2 bases and J by 2 bases, with 19 bases between them. This chain links TRBV24-1 with TRBJ2-3; a weak D match, TRBD1 (6 bases). The TCR sequence derives from a woman older than 75 with active or convalescent COVID-19. The sample comprised peripheral blood. In DNA, the CDR3 is TGTGCCACCAGTGATTCGGCCCGACAGGCGTACTCCACAGATACGCAGTATTTT. Translated: CATSDSARQAYSTDTQYF.